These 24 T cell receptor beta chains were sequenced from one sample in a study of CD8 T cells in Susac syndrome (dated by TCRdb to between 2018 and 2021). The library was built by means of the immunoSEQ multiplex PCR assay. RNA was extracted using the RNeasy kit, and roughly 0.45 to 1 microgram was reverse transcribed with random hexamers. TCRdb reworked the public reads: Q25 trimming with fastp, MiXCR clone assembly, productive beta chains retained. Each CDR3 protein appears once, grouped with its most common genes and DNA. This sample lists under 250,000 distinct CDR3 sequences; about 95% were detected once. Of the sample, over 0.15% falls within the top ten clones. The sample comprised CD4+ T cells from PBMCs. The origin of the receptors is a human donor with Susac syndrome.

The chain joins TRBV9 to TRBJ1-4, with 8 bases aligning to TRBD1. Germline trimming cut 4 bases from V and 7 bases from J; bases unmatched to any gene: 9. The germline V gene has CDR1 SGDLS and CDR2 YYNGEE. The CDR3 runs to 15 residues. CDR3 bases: TGTGCCAGCAGCACCTCCGGGACAGGTAGTGAAAAACTGTTTTTT. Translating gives CASSTSGTGSEKLFF.

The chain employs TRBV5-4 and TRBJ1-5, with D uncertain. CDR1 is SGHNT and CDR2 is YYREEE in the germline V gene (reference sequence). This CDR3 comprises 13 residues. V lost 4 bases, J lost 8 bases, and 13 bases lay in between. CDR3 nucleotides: TGTGCCAGCAGCCAAAACCCCGGAGAGCCCCAGCATTTT. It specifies CASSQNPGEPQHF.

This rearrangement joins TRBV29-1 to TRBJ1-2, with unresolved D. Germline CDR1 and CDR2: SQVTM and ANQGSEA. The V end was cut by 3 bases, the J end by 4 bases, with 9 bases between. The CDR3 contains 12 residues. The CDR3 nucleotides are TGCAGCGTTGAGGCCCCAGGCTATGGCTACACCTTC. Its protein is CSVEAPGYGYTF.

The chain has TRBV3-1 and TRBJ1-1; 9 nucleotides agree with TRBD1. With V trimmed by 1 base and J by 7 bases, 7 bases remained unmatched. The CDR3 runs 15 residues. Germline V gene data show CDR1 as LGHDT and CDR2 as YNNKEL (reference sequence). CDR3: CASSQGGQGISEAFF. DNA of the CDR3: TGTGCCAGCAGCCAAGGGGGACAGGGTATCAGTGAAGCTTTCTTT.

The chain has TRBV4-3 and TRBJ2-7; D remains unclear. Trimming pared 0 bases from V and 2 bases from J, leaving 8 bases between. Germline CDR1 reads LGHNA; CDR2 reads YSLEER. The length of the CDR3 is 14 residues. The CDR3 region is CASSQDFTAYEQYF. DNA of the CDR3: TGCGCCAGCAGCCAAGATTTTACAGCCTACGAGCAGTACTTC.

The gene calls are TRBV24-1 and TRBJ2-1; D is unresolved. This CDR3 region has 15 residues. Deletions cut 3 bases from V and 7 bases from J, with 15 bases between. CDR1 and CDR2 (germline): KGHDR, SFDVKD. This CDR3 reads CATSDTPKVYNEQFF. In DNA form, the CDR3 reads TGTGCCACCAGTGATACACCGAAGGTGTATAATGAGCAGTTCTTC.

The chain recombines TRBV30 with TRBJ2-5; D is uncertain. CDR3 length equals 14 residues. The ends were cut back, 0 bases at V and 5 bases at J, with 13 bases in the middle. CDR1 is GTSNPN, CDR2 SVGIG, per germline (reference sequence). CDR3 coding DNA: TGTGCCTGGAGTGTAGGAATGCCGGAGGAGACCCAGTACTTC. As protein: CAWSVGMPEETQYF. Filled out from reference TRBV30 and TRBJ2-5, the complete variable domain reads SQTIHQWPATLVQPVGSPLSLECTVEGTSNPNLYWYRQAAGRGLQLLFYSVGIGQISSEVPQNLSASRPQDRQFILSSKKLLLSDSGFYLCAWSVGMPEETQYFGPGTRLLVL.

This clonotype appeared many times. The CDR3 spells CASSYGEAGNEQFF. The CDR3 DNA reads TGTGCCAGCAGTTACGGTGAGGCGGGCAATGAGCAGTTCTTC. The rearrangement uses TRBV6-6 and TRBJ2-1; a possible D gene is TRBD2 (5 bases). The V gene's germline CDR1 is MNHNY and CDR2 SVGAGI (reference sequence). The V and J ends lost 2 bases and 6 bases respectively, with 11 bases between them. This CDR3 is built from 14 residues.

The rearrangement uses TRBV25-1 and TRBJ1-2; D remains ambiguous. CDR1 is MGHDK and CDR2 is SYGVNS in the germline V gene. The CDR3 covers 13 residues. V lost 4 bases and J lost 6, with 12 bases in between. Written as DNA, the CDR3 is TGTGCCAGCAGTGCTTGGGTAGACGATGGCTACACCTTC. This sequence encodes CASSAWVDDGYTF.

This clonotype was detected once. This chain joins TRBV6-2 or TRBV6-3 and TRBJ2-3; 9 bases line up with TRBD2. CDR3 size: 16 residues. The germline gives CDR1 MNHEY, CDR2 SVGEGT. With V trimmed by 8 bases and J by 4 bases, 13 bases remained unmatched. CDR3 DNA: TGTGCCAGCGAGGATGGAAGGCGGGGGGGCGCAGATACGCAGTATTTT. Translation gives CASEDGRRGGADTQYF.

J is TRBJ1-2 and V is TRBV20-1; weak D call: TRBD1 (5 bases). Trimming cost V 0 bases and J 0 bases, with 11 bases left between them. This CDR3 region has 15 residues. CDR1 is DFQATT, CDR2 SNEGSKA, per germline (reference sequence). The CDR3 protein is CSARDQGRTNYGYTF. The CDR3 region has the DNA TGCAGTGCTAGAGATCAGGGCAGAACTAACTATGGCTACACCTTC.

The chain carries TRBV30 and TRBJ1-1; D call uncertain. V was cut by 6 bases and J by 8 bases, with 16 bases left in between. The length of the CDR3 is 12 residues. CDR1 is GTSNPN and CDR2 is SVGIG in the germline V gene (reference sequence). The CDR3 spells CACTSGQWEAFF. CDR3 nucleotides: TGTGCCTGTACCAGTGGGCAGTGGGAAGCTTTCTTT.

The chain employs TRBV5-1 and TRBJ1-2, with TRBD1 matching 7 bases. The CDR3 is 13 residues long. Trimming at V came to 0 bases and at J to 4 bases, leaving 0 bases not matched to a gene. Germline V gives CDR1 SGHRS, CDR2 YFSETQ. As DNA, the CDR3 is TGCGCCAGCAGCTTGGAGGGGGCCTATGGCTACACCTTC. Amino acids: CASSLEGAYGYTF.

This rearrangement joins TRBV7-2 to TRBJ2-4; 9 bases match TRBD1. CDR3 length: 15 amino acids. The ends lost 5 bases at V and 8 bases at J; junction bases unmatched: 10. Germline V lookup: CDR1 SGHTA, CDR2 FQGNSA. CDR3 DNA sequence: TGTGCCAGCAGCCCTCCCGGGACAGGGAGGCACATTCAGTACTTC. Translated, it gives CASSPPGTGRHIQYF.

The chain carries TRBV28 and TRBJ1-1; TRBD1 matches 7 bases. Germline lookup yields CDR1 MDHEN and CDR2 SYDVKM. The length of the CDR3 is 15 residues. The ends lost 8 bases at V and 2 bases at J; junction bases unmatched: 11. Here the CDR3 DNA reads TGTGCCAGCGCGAAGCCAGGGGGGATTAACACTGAAGCTTTCTTT. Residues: CASAKPGGINTEAFF.

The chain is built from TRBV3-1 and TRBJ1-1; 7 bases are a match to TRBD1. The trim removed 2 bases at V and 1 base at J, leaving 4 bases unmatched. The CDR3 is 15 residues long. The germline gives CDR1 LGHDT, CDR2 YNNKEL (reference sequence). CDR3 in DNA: TGTGCCAGCAGCCAATCTACAGGGGAGAACACTGAAGCTTTCTTT. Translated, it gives CASSQSTGENTEAFF.

The chain's CDR3 is CASSPQKFRYEQYF. In DNA form, the CDR3 reads TGTGCCAGCAGCCCCCAAAAGTTCCGTTACGAGCAGTACTTC. This chain connects TRBV11-1 to TRBJ2-7, with D unclear. V was cut by 5 bases and J by 4 bases, with 15 bases left in between. Germline values: CDR1 SGHAT, CDR2 FQDESV (reference sequence). The CDR3 consists of 14 residues.

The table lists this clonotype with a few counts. DNA for the CDR3: TGCGACCCTTCAGATACGCAGTATTTT. Translation gives CDPSDTQYF. This rearrangement joins TRBV4-1 to TRBJ2-3; no reliable D call. The CDR3 extends over 9 amino acids. Germline V gene data show CDR1 as MGHRA and CDR2 as YSYEKL.

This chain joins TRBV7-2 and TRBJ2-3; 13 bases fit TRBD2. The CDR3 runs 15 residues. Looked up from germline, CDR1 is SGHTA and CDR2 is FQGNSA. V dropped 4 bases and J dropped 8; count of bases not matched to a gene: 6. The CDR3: CASSYPGLAGITQYF. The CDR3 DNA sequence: TGTGCCAGCAGCTACCCGGGACTAGCGGGGATTACGCAGTATTTT.

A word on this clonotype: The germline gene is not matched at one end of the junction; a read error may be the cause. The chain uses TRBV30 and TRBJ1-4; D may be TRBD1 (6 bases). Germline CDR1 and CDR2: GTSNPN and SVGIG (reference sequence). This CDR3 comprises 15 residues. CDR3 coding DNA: TGTGCCTGGAGCCCTGGGCGGACTTCAGGGGAAAAACTGTCTTTT. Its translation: CAWSPGRTSGEKLSF. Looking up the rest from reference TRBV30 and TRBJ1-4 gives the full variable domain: SQTIHQWPATLVQPVGSPLSLECTVEGTSNPNLYWYRQAAGRGLQLLFYSVGIGQISSEVPQNLSASRPQDRQFILSSKKLLLSDSGFYLCAWSPGRTSGEKLSFGSGTQLSVL.

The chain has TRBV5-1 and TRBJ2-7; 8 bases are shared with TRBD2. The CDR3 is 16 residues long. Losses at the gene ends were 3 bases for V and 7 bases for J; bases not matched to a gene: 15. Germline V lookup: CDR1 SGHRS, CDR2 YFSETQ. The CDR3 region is CASSSGPERGTVEQYF. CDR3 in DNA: TGCGCCAGCAGCTCGGGGCCTGAGCGGGGGACGGTGGAGCAGTACTTC.

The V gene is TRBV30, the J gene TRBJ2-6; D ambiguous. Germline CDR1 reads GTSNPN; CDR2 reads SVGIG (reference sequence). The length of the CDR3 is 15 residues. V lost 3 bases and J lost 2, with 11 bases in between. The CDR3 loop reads CAWSARTTGANVLTF. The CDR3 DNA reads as TGTGCCTGGAGCGCTAGAACAACTGGGGCCAACGTCCTGACTTTC.

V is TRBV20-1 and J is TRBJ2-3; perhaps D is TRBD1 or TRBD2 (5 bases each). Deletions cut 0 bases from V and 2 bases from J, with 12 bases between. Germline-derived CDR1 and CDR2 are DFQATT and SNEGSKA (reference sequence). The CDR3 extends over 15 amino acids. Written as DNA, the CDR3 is TGCAGTGCTAGAGACCCGTGGGGGAACACAGATACGCAGTATTTT. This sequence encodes CSARDPWGNTDTQYF.

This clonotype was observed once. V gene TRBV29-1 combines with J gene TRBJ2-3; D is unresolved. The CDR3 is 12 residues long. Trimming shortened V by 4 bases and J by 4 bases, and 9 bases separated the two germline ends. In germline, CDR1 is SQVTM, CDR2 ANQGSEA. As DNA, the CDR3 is TGCAGCGTTGCCCAGGTAGCAGATACGCAGTATTTT. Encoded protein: CSVAQVADTQYF.